The 29 T cell receptor beta chains reported below all come from one sample, sequenced in a study of human T cells and chemical hapten exposure. Each CDR3 protein gets one entry after TCRdb re-called the RACE reads with MiXCR. The data hold approximately 400,000 distinct CDR3 sequences, with approximately 5.1% observed a single time. Time point described: pre-sensitization, week 0. Treatment denoted: therapeutic diphenylcyclopropenone sensitization with weekly scalp DPC. The specimen comprised whole blood, sampled in connection with sensitization to the hapten diphenylcyclopropenone (DPC). These receptor sequences come from a woman aged 50 to 60 with alopecia areata. Some clones in this sample may be carry-over from other donors' samples.

In this sample, this clonotype turned up many times. The chain carries TRBV4-1 and TRBJ2-7, with 11 bases that match TRBD2. The CDR3 contains 16 residues. Germline CDR1 is MGHRA and CDR2 is YSYEKL. V shed 4 bases, J shed 12 bases, and the junction held 17 bases outside the gene matches. CDR3 coding DNA: TGCGCCAGCAGCCTAGAGGCGAGTAGCTTAGCGGGGGGGCTGTACTTC. Its protein is CASSLEASSLAGGLYF.

This clonotype was seen many times. The rearrangement links TRBV12-3 or TRBV12-4 to TRBJ1-1; D is possibly TRBD1 (6 bases). Trimming pared 6 bases from V and 0 bases from J, leaving 20 bases between. This CDR3 spans 17 amino acids. CDR3 loop: CASSWDTTGAMNTEAFF. CDR3 nucleotides: TGTGCCAGCAGCTGGGACACCACGGGGGCAATGAACACTGAAGCTTTCTTT.

The chain employs TRBV4-3 and TRBJ1-1; D gene unclear. The germline V gene has CDR1 LGHNA and CDR2 YSLEER. The CDR3 loop spans 13 amino acids. The ends were cut back, 2 bases at V and 0 bases at J, with 4 bases in the middle. The CDR3 DNA is TGCGCCAGCAGCCAAATGTTGAACACTGAAGCTTTCTTT. Translated, it gives CASSQMLNTEAFF.

There are many counts of this clonotype. The V call is TRBV29-1, the J call TRBJ2-1, with 10 bases fitting TRBD2. Germline values: CDR1 SQVTM, CDR2 ANQGSEA. The CDR3 runs 14 residues. The V segment lost 4 bases and the J segment 9 bases; nucleotides outside the gene matches: 9. CDR3 DNA: TGCAGCGTTGTCCCTAGCGGGAGTCGCGGTGAGCAGTTCTTC. This sequence encodes CSVVPSGSRGEQFF.

The chain uses TRBV20-1 and TRBJ2-3; the D is unclear. V lost 0 bases and J 7 bases, leaving 17 bases between the germline ends. Germline values: CDR1 DFQATT, CDR2 SNEGSKA (reference sequence). The CDR3 has 15 residues. The CDR3 loop is CSAREAARHRNTQYF. For the CDR3, the DNA is TGCAGTGCTAGAGAGGCCGCTAGGCATAGGAATACGCAGTATTTT.

Concerning this clonotype itself: Compared with germline, one end of the junction differs, possibly owing to a read error. DNA for the CDR3: TGTGCCAGCAGTTTGGGAGGCAATCAGTCCCAGCATTTT. Translated, it gives CASSLGGNQSQHF. The V and J genes are TRBV6-2 or TRBV6-3 and TRBJ1-5; D uncertain. The CDR3 extends over 13 amino acids. The germline V gene encodes CDR1 MNHEY and CDR2 SVGEGT.

Remarks on this clonotype: Because the CDR3 is missing its conserved closing phenylalanine or tryptophan, this is likely a read error. This chain joins TRBV12-3 or TRBV12-4 and TRBJ1-4, with 7 bases matching TRBD1. V lost 1 base, J lost 8 bases, and 4 bases stayed unmatched. This CDR3 contains 14 residues. The CDR3 protein is CASSLGQGEEKLFL. The CDR3 DNA is TGTGCCAGCAGTTTAGGGCAGGGGGAAGAAAAACTGTTTCTT.

This clonotype has a count of ten or more. This rearrangement joins TRBV2 to TRBJ1-5, with D possibly matching TRBD1 (6 bases). Per the germline V gene, CDR1 is SNHLY and CDR2 is FYNNEI. The V gene lost 8 bases and the J gene lost 6 bases, with 14 bases spanning the gap. This CDR3 has 13 amino acids. CDR3 coding DNA: TGTGCCAGCCAAAGAGGGGGTAGTCAGCCCCAGCATTTT. This codes for CASQRGGSQPQHF. The full variable domain, completed using reference TRBV2 and TRBJ1-5, is EPEVTQTPSHQVTQMGQEVILRCVPISNHLYFYWYRQILGQKVEFLVSFYNNEISEKSEIFDDQFSVERPDGSNFTLKIRSTKLEDSAMYFCASQRGGSQPQHFGDGTRLSIL.

This clonotype was seen ten or more times. This sequence joins TRBV6-6 and TRBJ2-7, with a possible D match to TRBD1 (5 bases). This CDR3 contains 15 residues. Trimming stripped 6 bases from V and 6 bases from J, with 21 bases between. Germline loops: CDR1 MNHNY, CDR2 SVGAGI (reference sequence). CDR3 DNA sequence: TGTGCCAGCAGCCACGGGCAGGGTATGTCGTCCGAGCAGTACTTC. Its protein product is CASSHGQGMSSEQYF.

Many counts were recorded for this clonotype. In nucleotides, the CDR3 is TGTGCCAGCAGCCCACCGACAGGGTTCGCAGATACGCAGTATTTT. Residues: CASSPPTGFADTQYF. The J gene is TRBJ2-3, the V gene TRBV3-1, with 7 positions matching TRBD1. Trimming cost V 4 bases and J 4 bases; bases outside gene matches: 8. CDR3 length: 15 residues. The germline V gene encodes CDR1 LGHDT and CDR2 YNNKEL (reference sequence).

The rearrangement links TRBV12-5 to TRBJ1-2; weak D call: TRBD1 (5 bases). With 1 base removed from V and 5 bases from J, the gap between germline ends came to 8 bases. Germline loops: CDR1 LGHNT, CDR2 FRNRAP. There are 13 residues in the CDR3. The CDR3 region has the DNA TGTGCTAGTGGTTTGGGACAGTGGTATGGCTACACCTTC. Protein: CASGLGQWYGYTF.

This clonotype was detected a few times. The rearrangement links TRBV7-9 to TRBJ2-6, with TRBD1 matching over 7 bases. The germline CDR1 and CDR2 sequences are SEHNR and FQNEAQ (reference sequence). The CDR3 totals 16 residues. V shed 4 bases and J 0 bases; nucleotides not matched to a gene: 3. Written as DNA, the CDR3 is TGTGCCAGCAGCTCGGGACAGAGCTCTGGGGCCAACGTCCTGACTTTC. It translates to CASSSGQSSGANVLTF.

The V call is TRBV28, the J call TRBJ1-3; TRBD1 matches 7 bases. Per germline, CDR1 MDHEN and CDR2 SYDVKM. The CDR3 consists of 14 residues. The trim removed 5 bases at V and 7 bases at J, leaving 8 bases unmatched. CDR3 protein: CASSTADRVNTIYF. CDR3 in DNA: TGTGCCAGCAGTACCGCCGACAGGGTCAACACCATATATTTT.

This clonotype was found many times. The gene calls are TRBV28 and TRBJ2-5; 8 nucleotides line up with TRBD1. Germline CDR1 is MDHEN and CDR2 is SYDVKM. The CDR3 is made up of 14 amino acids. The J segment lost 3 bases and the V segment lost 3 bases, leaving 3 bases of the junction unmatched. The DNA for the CDR3 is TGTGCCAGCAGTTTGACAGGGGAAAAAGAGACCCAGTACTTC. Protein sequence: CASSLTGEKETQYF.

This clonotype was counted between two and nine times. The chain links TRBV6-1 to TRBJ1-2, with 7 positions matching TRBD1. The CDR3 runs to 13 residues. With 5 bases clipped from V and 6 bases from J, the junction kept 6 bases outside the gene matches. The V gene's germline CDR1 is MNHNS and CDR2 SASEGT. CDR3 nucleotides: TGTGCCAGCAGTCCACAGGGGATCGATGGCTACACCTTC. Translating gives CASSPQGIDGYTF.

This clonotype was detected only a few times. The chain employs TRBV6-2 or TRBV6-3 and TRBJ2-1, with 8 bases fitting TRBD2. This CDR3 contains 15 residues. V lost 6 bases to trimming and J lost 4 bases; unmatched junction nucleotides: 8. Germline CDR1 reads MNHEY; CDR2 reads SVGEGT. The CDR3 coding sequence is TGTGCCAGCAGCTTCACTAGCGGAGTGTACAATGAGCAGTTCTTC. It encodes CASSFTSGVYNEQFF.

This clonotype was seen more than once but under ten times. V and J are TRBV29-1 and TRBJ1-1; D ambiguous. Looked up from germline, CDR1 is SQVTM and CDR2 is ANQGSEA. The germline V and J ends were trimmed by 6 bases and 5 bases, with 13 bases remaining between them. The CDR3 loop spans 12 amino acids. The CDR3 spells CSVSRGNTEAFF. CDR3 nucleotide sequence: TGCAGCGTGAGTCGTGGAAATACTGAAGCTTTCTTT. Using reference TRBV29-1 and TRBJ1-1 for the parts outside the CDR3, the full variable domain is SAVISQKPSRDICQRGTSLTIQCQVDSQVTMMFWYRQQPGQSLTLIATANQGSEATYESGFVIDKFPISRPNLTFSTLTVSNMSPEDSSIYLCSVSRGNTEAFFGQGTRLTVV.

As for this clonotype: Just one base apart from a much larger clone, this may be a read error. This chain connects TRBV2 to TRBJ2-3; 14 bases align to TRBD2. This CDR3 is 16 amino acids long. Per the germline V gene, CDR1 is SNHLY and CDR2 is FYNNEI. The ends lost 9 bases at V and 4 bases at J; junction bases unmatched: 9. CDR3 nucleotides: TGTGCCAGACAGCCCCCGGGACTAGCGGGGGCAGATACGCAGTATTTT. As protein: CARQPPGLAGADTQYF.

A word on this clonotype: Since a much larger clone is just one base distant, this may be a read error. The rearrangement joins TRBV29-1 to TRBJ2-1; D is perhaps TRBD2 (6 bases). Germline CDR1 and CDR2: SQVTM and ANQGSEA. This CDR3 contains 16 residues. Trimming took 6 bases from V and 6 from J, leaving 24 bases between them. In DNA form, the CDR3 reads TGCAGCGTGGAGGGAAATCCGAGGGGAACCTTCAATGAGCAGTTCTTC. Its translation: CSVEGNPRGTFNEQFF.

This clonotype was observed many times. V usage is TRBV25-1 and J usage is TRBJ2-3, with unresolved D. The CDR3 consists of 13 residues. Germline loops: CDR1 MGHDK, CDR2 SYGVNS. V lost 0 bases to trimming and J lost 5 bases, with 6 bases between them. In nucleotides, the CDR3 is TGTGCCAGCAGTGAATATTCCGGAGATACGCAGTATTTT. Translating gives CASSEYSGDTQYF.

This clonotype was recorded many times. This chain connects TRBV10-3 to TRBJ2-5; D is ambiguous. The CDR3 consists of 11 residues. CDR1 ENHRY and CDR2 SYGVKD come from the germline V gene. V was clipped by 3 bases and J by 4 bases, with 3 bases between them. CDR3 sequence: CAISDLETQYF. The CDR3 DNA reads as TGTGCCATCAGTGATTTAGAGACCCAGTACTTC.

This clonotype was seen many times. The V gene is TRBV6-1, the J gene TRBJ1-2; a weak D match, TRBD1 (6 bases). Trimming removed 3 bases at V and 4 bases at J, with 15 bases between. This CDR3 comprises 15 residues. CDR1 and CDR2 (germline): MNHNS, SASEGT. CDR3 sequence: CASSDRGRRAYGYTF. The CDR3, as DNA: TGTGCCAGCAGTGACAGGGGTAGGCGCGCCTATGGCTACACCTTC.

This clonotype was seen ten or more times. This chain links TRBV7-9 with TRBJ2-7, with 9 bases identical to TRBD2. Looked up from germline, CDR1 is SEHNR and CDR2 is FQNEAQ (reference sequence). The CDR3 is 17 amino acids. With V trimmed by 0 bases and J by 5 bases, 11 bases remained unmatched. Here the CDR3 reads CASSLAIGGRAPDEQYF. The CDR3 nucleotides are TGTGCCAGCAGCTTAGCGATTGGCGGGAGGGCCCCGGACGAGCAGTACTTC.

This clonotype was counted ten times or more. The chain joins TRBV27 to TRBJ1-2; 11 bases agree with TRBD1. The CDR3 is 16 amino acids. With 5 bases clipped from V and 2 bases from J, the junction kept 7 bases outside the gene matches. Looked up from germline, CDR1 is MNHEY and CDR2 is SMNVEV (reference sequence). The CDR3 nucleotides are TGTGCCAGCAGTCACCGGACAGGGGGCGCGAACTATGGCTACACCTTC. This translates into CASSHRTGGANYGYTF.

The chain joins TRBV7-8 to TRBJ1-6; maybe TRBD1 (5 bases). This CDR3 is built from 16 residues. Germline assignment: CDR1 SGHVS and CDR2 FQNEAQ. V was pared by 0 bases and J by 0 bases, with 6 bases between. The CDR3 is CASSLAGGSYNSPLHF. The CDR3 DNA follows: TGTGCCAGCAGCTTAGCGGGGGGCTCCTATAATTCACCCCTCCACTTT.

This clonotype was counted only a few times. The V and J genes are TRBV2 and TRBJ1-6; unclear D gene. Germline-derived CDR1 and CDR2 are SNHLY and FYNNEI. CDR3 size: 15 residues. V was clipped by 4 bases and J by 8 bases, with 15 bases between them. CDR3 in amino acids: CASSGARGADSPLHF. The CDR3 DNA sequence: TGTGCCAGCAGTGGGGCGCGGGGAGCGGATTCACCCCTCCACTTT.

In its sample, this clonotype was seen many times. The chain uses TRBV10-3 and TRBJ2-1; 8 bases are a match to TRBD1. CDR1 is ENHRY and CDR2 is SYGVKD in the germline V gene. The CDR3 loop spans 17 amino acids. Trimming removed 4 bases from V and 1 base from J; junction bases left unmatched: 9. CDR3 coding DNA: TGTGCCATCAGTGGATTGGACGGGACAGGTTCCTACAATGAGCAGTTCTTC. Amino acids: CAISGLDGTGSYNEQFF.

This clonotype was counted ten times or more. For the CDR3, the DNA is TGTGCCAGCAGGCCGGACTTCCCAACTAATGAAAAACTGTTTTTT. Residues: CASRPDFPTNEKLFF. V and J are TRBV6-5 and TRBJ1-4; the D is unclear. Looked up from germline, CDR1 is MNHEY and CDR2 is SVGAGI. CDR3 length: 15 amino acids. With 6 bases removed from V and 0 bases from J, the gap between germline ends came to 11 bases.

In its sample, this clonotype was seen many times. The chain carries TRBV20-1 and TRBJ2-7; 13 bases agree with TRBD2. The trim removed 3 bases at V and 4 bases at J, leaving 9 bases unmatched. CDR3 length: 16 amino acids. Germline loops: CDR1 DFQATT, CDR2 SNEGSKA (reference sequence). The CDR3 sequence is CSASPPLLAGGYEQYF. The CDR3 coding sequence is TGCAGTGCTAGTCCCCCGCTACTAGCGGGAGGGTACGAGCAGTACTTC.